This T cell receptor (beta chain) was identified during a study of T cell responses to AZD1222 COVID-19 vaccine. A note on this clone: Its antigen remains unknown.

Trimming left V 4 bases short and J 5 bases short, with 16 bases between. Per germline, CDR1 SNHLY and CDR2 FYNNEI. The CDR3 runs to 15 residues. Sequencing was performed with immunoSEQ multiplex PCR; in TCRdb, only in-frame clones are kept and a portion is missing. The sample lists about 94,000 clones, 75% to 90% occurring once. The study's findings and limits: The study found vaccine-associated CD4 TCRs spanning spike, dominant at 160-218 and 743-854. The sample set comprised mostly white British donors with more females, and clonal diversity was possibly underestimated.

Source: peripheral blood, taken 28 days after the second AZD1222 dose. This receptor was taken from an adult who received the AZD1222 COVID-19 vaccine. The chain has TRBV2 and TRBJ2-3; a possible D gene is TRBD1 (6 bases). The CDR3 loop is CASSGDKPAGDTQYF. In DNA, the CDR3 is TGTGCCAGCAGTGGGGACAAGCCTGCCGGAGATACGCAGTATTTT. Together with reference TRBV2 and TRBJ2-3, the CDR3 gives the full variable domain: EPEVTQTPSHQVTQMGQEVILRCVPISNHLYFYWYRQILGQKVEFLVSFYNNEISEKSEIFDDQFSVERPDGSNFTLKIRSTKLEDSAMYFCASSGDKPAGDTQYFGPGTRLTVL.